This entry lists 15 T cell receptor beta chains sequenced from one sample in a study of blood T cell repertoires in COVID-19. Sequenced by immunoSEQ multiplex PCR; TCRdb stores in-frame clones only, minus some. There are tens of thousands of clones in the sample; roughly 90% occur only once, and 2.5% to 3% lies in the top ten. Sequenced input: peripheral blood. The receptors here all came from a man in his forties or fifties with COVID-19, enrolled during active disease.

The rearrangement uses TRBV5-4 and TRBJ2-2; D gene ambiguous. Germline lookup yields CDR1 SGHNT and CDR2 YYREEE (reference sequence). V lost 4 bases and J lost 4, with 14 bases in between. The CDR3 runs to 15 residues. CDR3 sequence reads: CASSRTSRLTGELFF. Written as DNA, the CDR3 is TGTGCCAGCAGCAGAACCTCCAGGCTCACCGGGGAGCTGTTTTTT.

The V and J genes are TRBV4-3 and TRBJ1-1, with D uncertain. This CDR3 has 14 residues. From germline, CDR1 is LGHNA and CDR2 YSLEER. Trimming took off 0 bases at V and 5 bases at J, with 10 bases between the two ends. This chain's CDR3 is CASSQDSGRTEAFF. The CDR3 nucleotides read TGCGCCAGCAGCCAAGATTCGGGGAGGACTGAAGCTTTCTTT.

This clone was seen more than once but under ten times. CDR3 residues: CASSPQGNQPQHF. For the CDR3, the DNA is TGCGCCAGCAGCCCACAGGGAAATCAGCCCCAGCATTTT. The chain is built from TRBV5-1 and TRBJ1-5; TRBD1 is a possible D gene (6 bases). The V gene's germline CDR1 is SGHRS and CDR2 YFSETQ. CDR3 length: 13 amino acids. V dropped 4 bases and J dropped 4 bases, with 9 bases sitting between them.

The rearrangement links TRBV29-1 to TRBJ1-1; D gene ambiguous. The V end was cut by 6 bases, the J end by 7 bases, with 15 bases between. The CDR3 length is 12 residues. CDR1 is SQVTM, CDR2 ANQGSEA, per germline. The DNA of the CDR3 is TGCAGCGTCTTCCGCGGCCGGAGTGAAGCTTTCTTT. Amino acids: CSVFRGRSEAFF.

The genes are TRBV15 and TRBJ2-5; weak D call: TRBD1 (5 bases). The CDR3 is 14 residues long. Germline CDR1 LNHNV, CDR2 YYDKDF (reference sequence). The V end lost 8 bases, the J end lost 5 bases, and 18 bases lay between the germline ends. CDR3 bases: TGTGCCACCTCGCGGCAGGGTCCCCCGGAGACCCAGTACTTC. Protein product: CATSRQGPPETQYF.

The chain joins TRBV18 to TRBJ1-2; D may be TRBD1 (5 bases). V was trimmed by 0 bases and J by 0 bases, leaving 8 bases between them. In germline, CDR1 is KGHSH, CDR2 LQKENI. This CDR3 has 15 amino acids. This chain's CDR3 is CASSPPGQPNYGYTF. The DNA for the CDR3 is TGTGCCAGCTCACCACCGGGGCAGCCTAACTATGGCTACACCTTC.

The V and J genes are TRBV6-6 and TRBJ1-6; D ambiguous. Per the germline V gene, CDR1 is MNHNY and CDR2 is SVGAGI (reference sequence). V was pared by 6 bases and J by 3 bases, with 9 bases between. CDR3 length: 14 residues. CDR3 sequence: CASSFGGYNSPLHF. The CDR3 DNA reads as TGTGCCAGCAGCTTTGGCGGCTATAATTCACCCCTCCACTTT.

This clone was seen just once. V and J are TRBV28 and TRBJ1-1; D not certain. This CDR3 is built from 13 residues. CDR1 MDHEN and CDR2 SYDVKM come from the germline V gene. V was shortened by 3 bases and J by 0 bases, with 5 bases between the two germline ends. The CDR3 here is CASSFVLNTEAFF. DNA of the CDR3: TGTGCCAGCAGTTTCGTGTTGAACACTGAAGCTTTCTTT.

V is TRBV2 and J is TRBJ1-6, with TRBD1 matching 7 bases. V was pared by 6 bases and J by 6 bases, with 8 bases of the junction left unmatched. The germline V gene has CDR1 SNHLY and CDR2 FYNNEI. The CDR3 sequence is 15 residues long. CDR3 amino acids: CASRLGQDLNSPLHF. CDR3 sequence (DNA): TGTGCCAGCAGATTAGGACAGGATCTTAATTCACCCCTCCACTTT.

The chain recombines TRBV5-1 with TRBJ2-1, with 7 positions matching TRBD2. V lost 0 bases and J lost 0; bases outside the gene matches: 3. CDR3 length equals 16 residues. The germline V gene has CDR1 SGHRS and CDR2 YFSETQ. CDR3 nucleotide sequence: TGCGCCAGCAGCTTGGGACTAGCCAGCTCCTACAATGAGCAGTTCTTC. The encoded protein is CASSLGLASSYNEQFF.

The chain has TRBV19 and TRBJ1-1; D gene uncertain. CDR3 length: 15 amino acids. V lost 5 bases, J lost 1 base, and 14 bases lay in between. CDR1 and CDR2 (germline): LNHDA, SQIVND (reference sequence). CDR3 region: CASSLLRVPNTEAFF. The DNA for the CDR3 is TGTGCCAGTAGTCTGTTGCGGGTTCCGAACACTGAAGCTTTCTTT. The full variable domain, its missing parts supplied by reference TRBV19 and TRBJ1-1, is DGGITQSPKYLFRKEGQNVTLSCEQNLNHDAMYWYRQDPGQGLRLIYYSQIVNDFQKGDIAEGYSVSREKKESFPLTVTSAQKNPTAFYLCASSLLRVPNTEAFFGQGTRLTVV.

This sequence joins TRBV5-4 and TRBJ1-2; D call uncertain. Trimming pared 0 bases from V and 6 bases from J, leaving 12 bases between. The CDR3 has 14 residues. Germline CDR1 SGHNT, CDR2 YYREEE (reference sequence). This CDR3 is CASSLDMGRNGYTF. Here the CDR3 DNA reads TGTGCCAGCAGCTTGGACATGGGGAGGAATGGCTACACCTTC.

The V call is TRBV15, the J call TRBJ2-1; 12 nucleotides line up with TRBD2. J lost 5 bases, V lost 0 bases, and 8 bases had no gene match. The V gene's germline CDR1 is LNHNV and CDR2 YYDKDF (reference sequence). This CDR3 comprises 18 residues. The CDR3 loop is CATSRELAGGPGHNEQFF. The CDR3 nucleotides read TGTGCCACCAGCAGAGAGCTAGCGGGGGGGCCCGGTCACAATGAGCAGTTCTTC.

The CDR3 DNA sequence: TGTGCCAGCAGTTACACGGGACAGGGGGCAGGTTCACCCCTCCACTTT. Protein product: CASSYTGQGAGSPLHF. The genes are TRBV6-5 and TRBJ1-6; 12 bases are a match to TRBD1. The germline gives CDR1 MNHEY, CDR2 SVGAGI. After removal of 2 bases from V and 9 bases from J, the junction contained 5 bases not matched to a gene. This CDR3 is 16 amino acids long.

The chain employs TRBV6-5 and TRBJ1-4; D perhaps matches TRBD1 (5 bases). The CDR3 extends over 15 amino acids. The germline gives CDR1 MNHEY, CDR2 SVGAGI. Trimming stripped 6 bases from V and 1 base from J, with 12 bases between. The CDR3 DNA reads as TGTGCCAGCAGAAAACACGGGGGAACTAATGAAAAACTGTTTTTT. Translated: CASRKHGGTNEKLFF.